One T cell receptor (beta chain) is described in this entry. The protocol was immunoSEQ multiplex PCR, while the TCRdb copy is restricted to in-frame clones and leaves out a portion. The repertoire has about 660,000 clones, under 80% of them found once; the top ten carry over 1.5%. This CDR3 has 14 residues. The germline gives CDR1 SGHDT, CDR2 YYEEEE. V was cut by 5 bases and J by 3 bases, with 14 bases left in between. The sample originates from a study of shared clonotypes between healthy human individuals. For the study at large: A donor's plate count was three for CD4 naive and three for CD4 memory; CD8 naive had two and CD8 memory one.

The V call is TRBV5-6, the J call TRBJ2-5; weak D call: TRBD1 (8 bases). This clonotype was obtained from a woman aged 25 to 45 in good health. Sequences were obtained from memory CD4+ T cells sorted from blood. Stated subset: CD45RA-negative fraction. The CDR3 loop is CASSLQGGKETQYF. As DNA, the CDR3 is TGTGCCAGCAGTCTACAGGGGGGGAAAGAGACCCAGTACTTC. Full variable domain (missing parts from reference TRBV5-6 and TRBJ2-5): DAGVTQSPTHLIKTRGQQVTLRCSPKSGHDTVSWYQQALGQGPQFIFQYYEEEERQRGNFPDRFSGHQFPNYSSELNVNALLLGDSALYLCASSLQGGKETQYFGPGTRLLVL.